The 5 T cell receptor beta chains presented below share a single source sample, sequenced in a study of shared clonotypes between healthy human individuals. Sequenced by immunoSEQ multiplex PCR; TCRdb stores in-frame clones only, minus some. Here the sample spans a few million clones, approximately 92% being singletons. Sequencing was carried out using naive CD4+ T cells sorted from blood. Subset of the sample: CD45RA+ positively selected. The receptors stem from a man aged 18 to 30 in good health.

The chain recombines TRBV13 with TRBJ2-1, with 10 bases aligning to TRBD2. Germline V gene lookup returns CDR1 PRHDT and CDR2 FYEKMQ (reference sequence). Trimming took 5 bases from V and 1 from J; bases not matched to a gene: 8. The CDR3 has 17 residues. In DNA, the CDR3 is TGTGCCAGCAGCCACCGACTAGCGGGTCCGTCCTACAATGAGCAGTTCTTC. It encodes CASSHRLAGPSYNEQFF. Full variable domain (outside the CDR3, taken from reference TRBV13 and TRBJ2-1): AAGVIQSPRHLIKEKRETATLKCYPIPRHDTVYWYQQGPGQDPQFLISFYEKMQSDKGSIPDRFSAQQFSDYHSELNMSSLELGDSALYFCASSHRLAGPSYNEQFFGPGTRLTVL.

This chain uses TRBV4-2 with TRBJ2-3, with 8 bases lining up with TRBD2. CDR1 is LGHNA and CDR2 is YNFKEQ in the germline V gene. The CDR3 loop spans 15 amino acids. V was pared by 1 base and J by 2 bases, with 2 bases of the junction left unmatched. The CDR3, as DNA: TGTGCCAGCAGCCAAGCTAGCGGGCCCACAGATACGCAGTATTTT. Amino acid sequence: CASSQASGPTDTQYF.

This clone was observed a single time. The CDR3 loop reads CSVCDRGPTDTQYF. In DNA, the CDR3 is TGCAGCGTTTGTGACAGGGGGCCCACAGATACGCAGTATTTT. The V gene is TRBV29-1, the J gene TRBJ2-3; TRBD1 matches 10 bases. The CDR3 covers 14 residues. Trimming cost V 5 bases and J 2 bases; bases outside gene matches: 4. Germline lookup yields CDR1 SQVTM and CDR2 ANQGSEA.

The chain carries TRBV10-3 and TRBJ2-1, with TRBD2 matching 10 bases. The germline V gene has CDR1 ENHRY and CDR2 SYGVKD. The CDR3 has 16 residues. J was trimmed by 7 bases and V by 10 bases; bases with no gene match: 16. The CDR3 loop is CASAKEAGGPGNEQFF. CDR3 in DNA: TGTGCCAGCGCAAAAGAAGCGGGAGGGCCAGGTAATGAGCAGTTCTTC.

This clone has only one observation. The genes are TRBV5-1 and TRBJ2-5; D may correspond to TRBD1 or TRBD2 (6 bases each). V dropped 1 base and J dropped 4 bases, with 14 bases sitting between them. The CDR3 runs 15 residues. Germline-derived CDR1 and CDR2 are SGHRS and YFSETQ. The CDR3 region is CASSLRAGGGETQYF. The CDR3 coding sequence is TGCGCCAGCAGCTTGCGGGCAGGAGGGGGAGAGACCCAGTACTTC. The entire variable domain, with the rest obtained from reference TRBV5-1 and TRBJ2-5, is as follows: KAGVTQTPRYLIKTRGQQVTLSCSPISGHRSVSWYQQTPGQGLQFLFEYFSETQRNKGNFPGRFSGRQFSNSRSEMNVSTLELGDSALYLCASSLRAGGGETQYFGPGTRLLVL.